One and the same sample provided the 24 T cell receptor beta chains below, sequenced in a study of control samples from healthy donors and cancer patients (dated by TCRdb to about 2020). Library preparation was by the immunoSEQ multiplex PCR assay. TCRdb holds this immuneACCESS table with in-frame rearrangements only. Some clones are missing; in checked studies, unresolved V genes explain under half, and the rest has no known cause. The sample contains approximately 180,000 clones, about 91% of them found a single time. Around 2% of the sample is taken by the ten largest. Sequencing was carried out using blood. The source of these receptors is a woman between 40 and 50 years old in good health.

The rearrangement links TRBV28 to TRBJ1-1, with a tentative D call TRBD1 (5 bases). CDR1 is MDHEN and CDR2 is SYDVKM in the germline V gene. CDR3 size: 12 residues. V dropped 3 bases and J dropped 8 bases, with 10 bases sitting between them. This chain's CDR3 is CASSFRGMEAFF. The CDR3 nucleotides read TGTGCCAGCAGTTTTAGGGGTATGGAAGCTTTCTTT.

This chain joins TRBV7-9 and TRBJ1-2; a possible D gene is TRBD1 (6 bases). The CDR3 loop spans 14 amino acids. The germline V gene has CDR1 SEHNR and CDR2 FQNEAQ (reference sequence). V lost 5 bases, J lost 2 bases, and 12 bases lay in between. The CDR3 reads CASSPGTSNYGYTF. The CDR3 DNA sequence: TGTGCCAGCAGCCCCGGGACATCCAACTATGGCTACACCTTC. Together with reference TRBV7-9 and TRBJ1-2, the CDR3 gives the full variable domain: DTGVSQNPRHKITKRGQNVTFRCDPISEHNRLYWYRQTLGQGPEFLTYFQNEAQLEKSRLLSDRFSAERPKGSFSTLEIQRTEQGDSAMYLCASSPGTSNYGYTFGSGTRLTVV.

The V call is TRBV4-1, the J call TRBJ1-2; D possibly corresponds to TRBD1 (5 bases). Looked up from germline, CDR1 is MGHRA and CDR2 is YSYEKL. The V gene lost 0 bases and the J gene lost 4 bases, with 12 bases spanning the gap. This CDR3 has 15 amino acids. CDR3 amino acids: CASSQETALGYGYTF. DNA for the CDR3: TGCGCCAGCAGCCAAGAGACAGCCTTGGGCTATGGCTACACCTTC.

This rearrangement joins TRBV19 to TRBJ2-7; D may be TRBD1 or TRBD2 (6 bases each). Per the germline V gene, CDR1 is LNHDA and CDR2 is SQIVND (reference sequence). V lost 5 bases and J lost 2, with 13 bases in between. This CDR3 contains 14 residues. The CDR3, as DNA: TGTGCCAGTAGTGGAAGGGGGGCTACCTACGAGCAGTACTTC. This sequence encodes CASSGRGATYEQYF.

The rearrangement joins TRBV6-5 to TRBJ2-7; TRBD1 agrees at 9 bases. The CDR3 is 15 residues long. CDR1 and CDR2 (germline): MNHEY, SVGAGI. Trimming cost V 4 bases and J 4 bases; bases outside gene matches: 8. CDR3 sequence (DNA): TGTGCCAGCAGTTCCCCCGGGACAGGGACGTACGAGCAGTACTTC. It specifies CASSSPGTGTYEQYF.

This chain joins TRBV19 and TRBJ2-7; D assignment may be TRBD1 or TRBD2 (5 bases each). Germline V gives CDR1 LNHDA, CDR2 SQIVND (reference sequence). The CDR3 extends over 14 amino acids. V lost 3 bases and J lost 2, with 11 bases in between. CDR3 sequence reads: CASSIRGPAYEQYF. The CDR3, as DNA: TGTGCCAGTAGTATCCGGGGCCCCGCCTACGAGCAGTACTTC.

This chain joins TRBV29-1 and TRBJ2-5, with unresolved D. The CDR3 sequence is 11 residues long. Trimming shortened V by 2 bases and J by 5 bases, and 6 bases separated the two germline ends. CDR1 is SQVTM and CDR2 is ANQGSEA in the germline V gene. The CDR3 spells CSVERWETQYF. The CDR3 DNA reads TGCAGCGTTGAAAGATGGGAGACCCAGTACTTC.

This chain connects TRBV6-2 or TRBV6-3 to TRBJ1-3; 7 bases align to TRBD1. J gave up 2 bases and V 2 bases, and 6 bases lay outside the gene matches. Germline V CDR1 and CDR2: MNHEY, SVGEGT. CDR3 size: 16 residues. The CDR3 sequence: CASSYPADRAGNTIYF. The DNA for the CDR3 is TGTGCCAGCAGTTACCCCGCCGACAGGGCTGGAAACACCATATATTTT.

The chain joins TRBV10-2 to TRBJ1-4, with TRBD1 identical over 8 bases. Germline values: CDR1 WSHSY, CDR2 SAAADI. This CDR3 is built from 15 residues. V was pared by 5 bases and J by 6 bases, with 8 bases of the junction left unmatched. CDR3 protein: CASSPTGDEDEKLFF. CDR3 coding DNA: TGCGCCAGCAGTCCGACAGGGGATGAGGATGAAAAACTGTTTTTT.

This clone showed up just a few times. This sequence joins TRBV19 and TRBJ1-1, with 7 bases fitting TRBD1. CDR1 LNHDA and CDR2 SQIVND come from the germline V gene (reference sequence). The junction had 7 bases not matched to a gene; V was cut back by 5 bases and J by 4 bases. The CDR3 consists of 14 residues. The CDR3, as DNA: TGTGCCAGTAGTTTCTTACAGGGGAGCACTGAAGCTTTCTTT. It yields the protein CASSFLQGSTEAFF.

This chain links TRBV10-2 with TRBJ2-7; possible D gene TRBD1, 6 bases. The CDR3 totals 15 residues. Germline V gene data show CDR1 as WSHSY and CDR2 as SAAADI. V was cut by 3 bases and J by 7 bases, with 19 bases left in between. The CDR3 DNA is TGCGCCAGCAGTGATTGGACAGATCAGCTTTCGGAGCAGTACTTC. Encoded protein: CASSDWTDQLSEQYF.

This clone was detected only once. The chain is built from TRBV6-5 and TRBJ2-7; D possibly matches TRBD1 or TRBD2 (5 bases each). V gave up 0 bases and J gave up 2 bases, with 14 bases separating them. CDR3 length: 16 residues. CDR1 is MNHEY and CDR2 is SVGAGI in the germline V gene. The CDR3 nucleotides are TGTGCCAGCAGTTACTCGGGGACCCGGGACCCCTACGAGCAGTACTTC. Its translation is CASSYSGTRDPYEQYF.

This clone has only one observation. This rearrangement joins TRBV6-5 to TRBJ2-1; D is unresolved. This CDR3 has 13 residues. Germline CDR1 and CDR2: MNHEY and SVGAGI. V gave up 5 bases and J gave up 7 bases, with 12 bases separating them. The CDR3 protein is CASSNSVRNEQFF. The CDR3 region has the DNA TGTGCCAGCAGTAATTCGGTCCGGAATGAGCAGTTCTTC.

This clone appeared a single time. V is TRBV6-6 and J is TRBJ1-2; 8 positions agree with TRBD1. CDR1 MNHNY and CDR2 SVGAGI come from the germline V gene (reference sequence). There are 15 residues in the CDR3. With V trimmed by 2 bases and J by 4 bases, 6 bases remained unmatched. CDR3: CASSYPGQASYGYTF. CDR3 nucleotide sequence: TGTGCCAGCAGTTACCCGGGACAGGCCTCCTATGGCTACACCTTC.

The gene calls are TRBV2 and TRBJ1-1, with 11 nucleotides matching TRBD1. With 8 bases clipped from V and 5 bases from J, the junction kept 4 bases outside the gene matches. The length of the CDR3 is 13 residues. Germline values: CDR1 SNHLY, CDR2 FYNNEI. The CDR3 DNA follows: TGTGCCAGCGCGGGACAGGGGGATACTGAAGCTTTCTTT. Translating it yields CASAGQGDTEAFF.

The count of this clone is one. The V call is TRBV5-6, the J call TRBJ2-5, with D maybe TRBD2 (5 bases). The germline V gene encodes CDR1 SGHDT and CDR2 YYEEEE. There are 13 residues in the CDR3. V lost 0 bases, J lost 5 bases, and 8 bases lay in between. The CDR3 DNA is TGTGCCAGCAGCTTGGCCAGGAGGGAGACCCAGTACTTC. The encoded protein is CASSLARRETQYF.

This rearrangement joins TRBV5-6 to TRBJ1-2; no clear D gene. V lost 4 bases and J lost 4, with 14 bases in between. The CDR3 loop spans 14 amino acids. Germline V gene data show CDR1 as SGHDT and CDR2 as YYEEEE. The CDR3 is CASSAITGPYGYTF. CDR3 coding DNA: TGTGCCAGCAGCGCAATTACCGGGCCCTATGGCTACACCTTC.

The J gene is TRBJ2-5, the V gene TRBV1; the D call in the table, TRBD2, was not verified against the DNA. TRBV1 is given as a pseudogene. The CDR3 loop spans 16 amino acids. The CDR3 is CTSSPYTPGGQETQYF. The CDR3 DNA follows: TGCACCAGCAGCCCATACACGCCGGGCGGGCAAGAGACCCAGTACTTC.

The CDR3: CSCDQGMEAPDTQYF. DNA of the CDR3: TGCAGCTGTGACCAGGGGATGGAGGCACCAGATACGCAGTATTTT. This chain uses TRBV29-1 with TRBJ2-3, with D perhaps matching TRBD1 (6 bases). CDR1 is SQVTM and CDR2 is ANQGSEA in the germline V gene. Trimming took off 8 bases at V and 4 bases at J, with 22 bases between the two ends. The CDR3 loop spans 15 amino acids.

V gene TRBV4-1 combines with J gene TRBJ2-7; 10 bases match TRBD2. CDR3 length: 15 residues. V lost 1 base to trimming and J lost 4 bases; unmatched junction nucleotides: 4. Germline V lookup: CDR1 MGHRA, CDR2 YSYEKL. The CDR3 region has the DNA TGCGCCAGCAGCCAAGTGGTAGCGGGAGGATACGAGCAGTACTTC. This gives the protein CASSQVVAGGYEQYF.

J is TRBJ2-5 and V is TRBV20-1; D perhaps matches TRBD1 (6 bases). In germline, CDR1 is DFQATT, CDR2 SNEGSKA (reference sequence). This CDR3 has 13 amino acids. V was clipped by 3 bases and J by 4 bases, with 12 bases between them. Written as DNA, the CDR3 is TGCAGTGCTAGTCAGGGGAGTAGAGAGACCCAGTACTTC. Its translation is CSASQGSRETQYF.

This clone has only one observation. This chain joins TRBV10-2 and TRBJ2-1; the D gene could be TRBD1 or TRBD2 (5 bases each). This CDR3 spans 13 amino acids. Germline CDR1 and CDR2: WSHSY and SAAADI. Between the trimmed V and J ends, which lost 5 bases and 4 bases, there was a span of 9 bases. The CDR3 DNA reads TGCGCCAGCAGTTGGGACGGATACAATGAGCAGTTCTTC. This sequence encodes CASSWDGYNEQFF.

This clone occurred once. The CDR3 spells CASRTGQTEAFF. The CDR3 region has the DNA TGTGCCAGCAGGACAGGGCAGACTGAAGCTTTCTTT. The chain uses TRBV2 and TRBJ1-1; 7 bases align to TRBD1. The trim removed 6 bases at V and 5 bases at J, leaving 3 bases unmatched. The CDR3 runs to 12 residues. Looked up from germline, CDR1 is SNHLY and CDR2 is FYNNEI. Together with reference TRBV2 and TRBJ1-1, the CDR3 gives the full variable domain: EPEVTQTPSHQVTQMGQEVILRCVPISNHLYFYWYRQILGQKVEFLVSFYNNEISEKSEIFDDQFSVERPDGSNFTLKIRSTKLEDSAMYFCASRTGQTEAFFGQGTRLTVV.

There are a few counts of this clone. The CDR3 bases are TGTGCCAGCAGTTACCGGGGGGGCGAAGAGACCCAGTACTTC. This codes for CASSYRGGEETQYF. The rearrangement joins TRBV6-5 to TRBJ2-5; 8 nucleotides align to TRBD2. V gave up 2 bases and J gave up 3 bases; unmatched junction bases: 2. Germline loops: CDR1 MNHEY, CDR2 SVGAGI. This CDR3 is built from 14 residues.